The clone carrying this TCR beta chain was found a few times. This entry comes from a study of blood T cell repertoires in COVID-19. Turning to the study itself: In each case, the material was cDNA or gDNA derived from T cells, B-cell-depleted T cells, or PBMCs.

Original methodology: Quantification of nucleated cells was approximated via reference gene primer amplification. The repertoire was sequenced with immunoSEQ multiplex PCR; TCRdb's copy has only in-frame clones and lacks some. V and J calls and clone size follow that table, whereas D and trimming were derived from the DNA. There are roughly 300,000 clones in the sample; around 86% occur only once, and roughly 15% lies in the top ten. The sequence was collected from a human donor in a cohort sampled during active COVID-19. Sequences were obtained from peripheral blood.

The CDR3 nucleotides read TGTGCCAGCAGCCAAGGAGGGTCAGGTTATGGCTACACCTTC. As protein: CASSQGGSGYGYTF. The chain uses TRBV3-1 (or the pseudogene TRBV3-2) and TRBJ1-2; D gene unclear. The ends were cut back, 1 base at V and 5 bases at J, with 11 bases in the middle. Germline V gene lookup returns CDR1 LGHDT and CDR2 YNNKEL (reference sequence). This CDR3 contains 14 residues.